These T cell receptor beta chains were read from a single sample in a study of T cells after yellow fever vaccination. A single record per CDR3 protein comes from TCRdb applying MiXCR to the 5' RACE reads. The sample has approximately 550,000 distinct CDR3 sequences; roughly 21% are singletons. Sequencing used PBMCs, obtained 15 days after the yellow fever booster vaccination. The receptors shown here come from a man in his thirties or forties who received the YFV17D yellow fever vaccine. Both conserved end residues are trimmed from each CDR3. D genes are given only for firm matches.

TRBV10-2	TRBJ2-2	TRBD1	ASRSGGANTGELF
TRBV6-2/TRBV6-3	TRBJ1-5	.	ASRGGVSSAQH
TRBV29-1	TRBJ2-5	.	SVTPYQETQY
TRBV27	TRBJ2-7	TRBD1	ASSFPGQAIYEQY
TRBV7-9	TRBJ2-3	.	AGGEVSADTQY
TRBV29-1	TRBJ1-5	.	SVAWGSFQPQH
TRBV6-1	TRBJ1-2	.	ASSTGPGQPHGYT
TRBV7-2	TRBJ2-7	.	ASSSRGGLKQY
TRBV6-2/TRBV6-3	TRBJ1-5	TRBD1	ASRRQGPASNQPQH
TRBV5-1	TRBJ2-1	TRBD1	ASSRDRDRVTNEQF
TRBV6-1	TRBJ2-2	TRBD1	ASGPGGAAGELF
TRBV29-1	TRBJ1-1	TRBD1	SVEDLYRGSLAAEAF
TRBV14	TRBJ2-1	TRBD2	ASSQDYRLAGNEQF
TRBV11-2	TRBJ1-4	.	ASSAGVGATNEKLF
TRBV3-1	TRBJ1-5	.	ASSQEGVGNQPQH
TRBV6-5	TRBJ2-5	.	ASRDLGTQY
TRBV6-2/TRBV6-3	TRBJ2-5	TRBD1	ASSYWTGSETQY